Below, 25 T cell receptor beta chains from the same sample are listed, as sequenced in a study of T cell clones after liver transplantation. Clones were sequenced by immunoSEQ multiplex PCR, and TCRdb holds only the in-frame ones, with some missing. The sample includes 8,500 to 10,000 clones, approximately 80% seen only once; the top ten take roughly 51%. The input for sequencing was CD8+ T cells from blood, taken at the 22-month timepoint. All receptors derive from a human patient who received a liver transplant. Among the T cells, some may be from the graft donor.

The table lists this clone with a few counts. The chain employs TRBV7-9 and TRBJ2-5; TRBD2 matches 7 bases. V trimming: 7 bases; J trimming: 0 bases; junction bases outside the gene matches: 8. The CDR3 is 15 residues long. Per germline, CDR1 SEHNR and CDR2 FQNEAQ (reference sequence). For the CDR3, the DNA is TGTGCCAGCACCCCCTTTAGCGGGTACCAAGAGACCCAGTACTTC. It specifies CASTPFSGYQETQYF.

J is TRBJ2-3 and V is TRBV7-3; 9 nucleotides line up with TRBD2. J gave up 4 bases and V 5 bases, and 7 bases lay outside the gene matches. CDR3 length equals 15 residues. CDR1 is SGHTA and CDR2 is FQGTGA in the germline V gene. CDR3 nucleotides: TGTGCCAGCAGCCCTGATAGCGGGGGCTCAGATACGCAGTATTTT. Translated: CASSPDSGGSDTQYF.

This clone showed up just a few times. This chain uses TRBV14 with TRBJ2-7, with 10 bases fitting TRBD1. Unmatched junction bases numbered 12, after V lost 1 base and J lost 0 bases. This CDR3 is 19 amino acids long. Germline CDR1 and CDR2: SGHDN and FVKESK. The CDR3 spells CASSQVGTGEGRPSYEQYF. CDR3 nucleotide sequence: TGTGCCAGCAGCCAAGTTGGGACAGGGGAGGGACGGCCCTCCTACGAGCAGTACTTC.

The genes are TRBV7-9 and TRBJ1-2, with 9 nucleotides matching TRBD1. The junction had 4 bases not matched to a gene; V was cut back by 5 bases and J by 9 bases. The CDR3 runs 12 residues. CDR1 and CDR2 from the germline V gene are SEHNR and FQNEAQ (reference sequence). DNA of the CDR3: TGTGCCAGCAGCCCAGGGACAGGGCGCTACACCTTC. Its translation: CASSPGTGRYTF.

The chain uses TRBV21-1 and TRBJ2-4. TRBV21-1 is a listed pseudogene. The CDR3 has 17 residues. CDR3 coding DNA: TGTGCCAGCAGAGTGGAAGTAGCTACAGCAAGAAAAAACATTCAGTACTTC. This sequence encodes CASRVEVATARKNIQYF.

The chain combines TRBV5-1 with TRBJ2-5, with D possibly matching TRBD2 (6 bases). V lost 4 bases, J lost 11 bases, and 18 bases lay in between. This CDR3 region has 13 residues. Per the germline V gene, CDR1 is SGHRS and CDR2 is YFSETQ. The CDR3 here is CASSPRPRGEQYF. Written as DNA, the CDR3 is TGCGCCAGCAGCCCCAGACCGCGGGGTGAGCAGTACTTC.

This rearrangement joins TRBV7-2 to TRBJ2-2; a weak D match, TRBD1 (5 bases). The CDR3 covers 14 residues. V was cut by 5 bases and J by 4 bases, with 11 bases left in between. Per germline, CDR1 SGHTA and CDR2 FQGNSA. The CDR3 DNA is TGTGCCAGCAGCGTACAGGTATCCACCGGGGAGCTGTTTTTT. This gives the protein CASSVQVSTGELFF.

J is TRBJ2-3 and V is TRBV7-3; TRBD2 aligns across 7 bases. J gave up 2 bases and V 4 bases, and 6 bases lay outside the gene matches. The germline CDR1 and CDR2 sequences are SGHTA and FQGTGA. The length of the CDR3 is 15 residues. CDR3 residues: CASSSTGGSTDTQYF. The DNA of the CDR3 is TGTGCCAGCAGCTCCACGGGGGGATCCACAGATACGCAGTATTTT.

The V call is TRBV29-1, the J call TRBJ2-5, with 10 bases that match TRBD1. V trimming: 1 base; J trimming: 5 bases; junction bases outside the gene matches: 1. CDR1 is SQVTM and CDR2 is ANQGSEA in the germline V gene. The CDR3 totals 13 residues. CDR3 sequence: CSVEADRGETQYF. For the CDR3, the DNA is TGCAGCGTTGAAGCGGACAGGGGGGAGACCCAGTACTTC.

Concerning this clone itself: The same CDR3 is also encoded by other DNA sequences in this sample. The chain uses TRBV27 and TRBJ2-7, with TRBD1 as a possible D gene (6 bases). Germline CDR1 reads MNHEY; CDR2 reads SMNVEV (reference sequence). The V and J ends lost 9 bases and 2 bases respectively, with 23 bases between them. The CDR3 is 16 residues long. Here the CDR3 reads CASTPSWGRQTYEQYF. The CDR3 DNA reads as TGTGCCAGTACCCCTAGTTGGGGGCGTCAGACCTACGAGCAGTACTTC.

This CDR3 is CASSLPGTVTEAFF. Written as DNA, the CDR3 is TGTGCCAGCAGTTTACCGGGGACTGTCACTGAAGCTTTCTTT. This sequence joins TRBV28 and TRBJ1-1, with D perhaps TRBD1 (5 bases). CDR3 length equals 14 residues. V was pared by 2 bases and J by 4 bases, with 11 bases between. The V gene's germline CDR1 is MDHEN and CDR2 SYDVKM.

There are a few counts of this clone. The chain recombines TRBV28 with TRBJ2-1; D is undetermined. The CDR3 length is 14 residues. V gave up 3 bases and J gave up 5 bases, with 11 bases separating them. Germline lookup yields CDR1 MDHEN and CDR2 SYDVKM. The CDR3 reads CASSLDPSDNEQFF. The DNA for the CDR3 is TGTGCCAGCAGTTTGGACCCAAGTGACAATGAGCAGTTCTTC.

This clone has a single count. V usage is TRBV9 and J usage is TRBJ2-3; 8 bases match TRBD2. The CDR3 runs to 15 residues. Trimming took 4 bases from V and 4 from J; bases not matched to a gene: 8. The V gene's germline CDR1 is SGDLS and CDR2 YYNGEE. DNA for the CDR3: TGTGCCAGCAGCTCTGAAGCGGGGGTATCAGATACGCAGTATTTT. Translating gives CASSSEAGVSDTQYF.

This clone was counted only a few times. The chain joins TRBV10-1 to TRBJ2-2; D may match TRBD1 or TRBD2 (5 bases each). The CDR3 is made up of 14 amino acids. Germline V lookup: CDR1 WNHNN, CDR2 SYGVQD (reference sequence). The V end was cut by 7 bases, the J end by 3 bases, with 12 bases between. CDR3 DNA: TGCGCCAGCAATAGGGACCTTTACACCGGGGAGCTGTTTTTT. Encoded protein: CASNRDLYTGELFF.

CDR3 region: CASSKPPTRGEVGQPQHF. The CDR3 DNA sequence: TGTGCCAGCAGCAAGCCCCCCACGCGGGGAGAGGTTGGTCAGCCCCAGCATTTT. The chain couples TRBV9 to TRBJ1-5; no definite D call. Germline V gene lookup returns CDR1 SGDLS and CDR2 YYNGEE. The CDR3 spans 18 residues. V lost 4 bases and J 6 bases, leaving 26 bases between the germline ends.

The genes are TRBV27 and TRBJ2-3; 9 positions agree with TRBD2. Germline V lookup: CDR1 MNHEY, CDR2 SMNVEV (reference sequence). The CDR3 is 16 residues long. V shed 2 bases, J shed 2 bases, and the junction held 5 bases outside the gene matches. DNA for the CDR3: TGTGCCAGCAGTTTAAGGCGGGGGGGGACCACAGATACGCAGTATTTT. Amino acids: CASSLRRGGTTDTQYF.

The chain carries TRBV29-1 and TRBJ2-3; no clear D. The V end lost 4 bases, the J end lost 4 bases, and 9 bases lay between the germline ends. Germline V gene sequence: CDR1 SQVTM, CDR2 ANQGSEA. This CDR3 is 12 amino acids long. CDR3 sequence: CSVVSPPDTQYF. The DNA for the CDR3 is TGCAGCGTTGTCTCGCCCCCAGATACGCAGTATTTT.

This clone was detected only a few times. The rearrangement uses TRBV4-1 and TRBJ2-2; D call uncertain. The V end was cut by 0 bases, the J end by 4 bases, with 3 bases between. The CDR3 contains 13 residues. Germline loops: CDR1 MGHRA, CDR2 YSYEKL. The CDR3 sequence: CASSQDGTGELFF. DNA of the CDR3: TGCGCCAGCAGCCAAGATGGCACCGGGGAGCTGTTTTTT.

This chain connects TRBV7-9 to TRBJ2-3, with 7 bases matching TRBD2. Germline loops: CDR1 SEHNR, CDR2 FQNEAQ (reference sequence). This CDR3 has 15 residues. Unmatched junction bases numbered 4, after V lost 1 base and J lost 3 bases. The CDR3: CASSLEGEGTDTQYF. In nucleotides, the CDR3 is TGTGCCAGCAGCTTAGAAGGGGAGGGTACAGATACGCAGTATTTT.

The V call is TRBV7-9, the J call TRBJ2-1; D perhaps matches TRBD2 (6 bases). Germline-derived CDR1 and CDR2 are SEHNR and FQNEAQ (reference sequence). Trimming removed 1 base from V and 9 bases from J, with 10 bases in between. The CDR3 sequence is 13 residues long. CDR3 protein: CASSLGVGGEQFF. In DNA, the CDR3 is TGTGCCAGCAGCTTAGGTGTCGGGGGTGAGCAGTTCTTC. The full variable domain, with the rest looked up from reference TRBV7-9 and TRBJ2-1, is DTGVSQNPRHKITKRGQNVTFRCDPISEHNRLYWYRQTLGQGPEFLTYFQNEAQLEKSRLLSDRFSAERPKGSFSTLEIQRTEQGDSAMYLCASSLGVGGEQFFGPGTRLTVL.

This sequence joins TRBV7-9 and TRBJ2-7, with a possible D match to TRBD1 (5 bases). Germline lookup yields CDR1 SEHNR and CDR2 FQNEAQ (reference sequence). V shed 0 bases and J shed 0 bases, with 9 bases lying between them. This CDR3 comprises 15 residues. As DNA, the CDR3 is TGTGCCAGCAGCTTAGCGGGGCTAACCTCCTACGAGCAGTACTTC. Its protein is CASSLAGLTSYEQYF.

This clone showed up just a few times. This chain joins TRBV27 and TRBJ1-2, with 10 bases fitting TRBD1. Per the germline V gene, CDR1 is MNHEY and CDR2 is SMNVEV (reference sequence). The J segment lost 5 bases and the V segment lost 0 bases, leaving 0 bases of the junction unmatched. This CDR3 is 14 amino acids long. DNA for the CDR3: TGTGCCAGCAGTTTATCGGGACAGGGGTATGGCTACACCTTC. Amino acid sequence: CASSLSGQGYGYTF.

V and J are TRBV27 and TRBJ1-2; TRBD1 agrees at 8 bases. The CDR3 length is 13 residues. Germline loops: CDR1 MNHEY, CDR2 SMNVEV (reference sequence). Trimming took 5 bases from V and 2 from J; bases not matched to a gene: 1. CDR3 region: CASSRQGNYGYTF. CDR3 nucleotide sequence: TGTGCCAGCAGTAGACAGGGGAACTATGGCTACACCTTC.

The chain joins TRBV29-1 to TRBJ2-2; possibly TRBD1 or TRBD2 for D (6 bases each). The germline V and J ends were trimmed by 6 bases and 6 bases, with 14 bases remaining between them. This CDR3 is built from 13 residues. Germline V lookup: CDR1 SQVTM, CDR2 ANQGSEA. Here the CDR3 reads CSVAGHLPGELFF. The DNA for the CDR3 is TGCAGCGTCGCGGGACATTTGCCCGGGGAGCTGTTTTTT.

The V and J genes are TRBV19 and TRBJ2-1, with 7 bases that match TRBD1. This CDR3 comprises 15 residues. The V and J ends lost 3 bases and 4 bases, in that order; junction bases with no gene match: 6. Germline V lookup: CDR1 LNHDA, CDR2 SQIVND (reference sequence). CDR3 residues: CASSMGQNPYNEQFF. As DNA, the CDR3 is TGTGCCAGTAGTATGGGACAGAATCCTTACAATGAGCAGTTCTTC.